A selection of T cell receptor beta chains follows, all from one sample in a study of cytomegalovirus exposure and HLA in healthy donors. TCRdb keeps only in-frame clones here, not all; method: immunoSEQ multiplex PCR. The repertoire includes more than 100,000 clones, about 75% of them detected once, and over 25% sits in the top ten. Input material: PBMCs. These receptors originate from a man aged 55 to 70 in good health and CMV-seropositive. CDR3s include the opening cysteine and the closing phenylalanine or tryptophan. Each record gives: J gene, D gene, clone size, V gene, CDR3 DNA, CDR3 protein. D genes are given only for firm matches. Size values are once, few and many counts, or a class for expanded clones, and some rows have none.

J gene: TRBJ2-5; D gene: TRBD2; clone size: -; V gene: TRBV5-1; CDR3 DNA: TGCGCCAGCAGATCAGGAGAGCGGGGGATACAAGAGACCCAGTACTTC; CDR3 protein: CASRSGERGIQETQYF
J gene: TRBJ2-5; D gene: TRBD2; clone size: -; V gene: TRBV30; CDR3 DNA: TGTGCCTGGAGCAAAGCGGGGGCGGGGGAGACCCAGTACTTC; CDR3 protein: CAWSKAGAGETQYF
J gene: TRBJ2-5; D gene: -; clone size: once; V gene: TRBV15; CDR3 DNA: TGTGCCACCAGCAGAGGAATGTACTCGGGGGAGACCCAGTACTTC; CDR3 protein: CATSRGMYSGETQYF
J gene: TRBJ2-2; D gene: -; clone size: -; V gene: TRBV2; CDR3 DNA: TGTGCCAGCAGCGACAGGCCGTTCACCGGGGAGCTGTTTTTT; CDR3 protein: CASSDRPFTGELFF
J gene: TRBJ2-5; D gene: TRBD1; clone size: -; V gene: TRBV27; CDR3 DNA: TGTGCCAGCAGTAGAACGACAGGGGTCGAAGAGACCCAGTACTTC; CDR3 protein: CASSRTTGVEETQYF
J gene: TRBJ1-2; D gene: TRBD1; clone size: once; V gene: TRBV6-1; CDR3 DNA: TGTGCCAGCAGTGACCTCGACAGGGCTGGCTACACCTTC; CDR3 protein: CASSDLDRAGYTF
J gene: TRBJ2-3; D gene: TRBD2; clone size: -; V gene: TRBV7-6; CDR3 DNA: TGTGCCAGCAGCCCTGCCGGGGGGTTCACAGATACGCAGTATTTT; CDR3 protein: CASSPAGGFTDTQYF
J gene: TRBJ2-1; D gene: TRBD2; clone size: -; V gene: TRBV5-1; CDR3 DNA: TGCGCCAGCAGCTTGATACTAGCGGGAGTTTACAATGAGCAGTTCTTC; CDR3 protein: CASSLILAGVYNEQFF
J gene: TRBJ2-2; D gene: TRBD1; clone size: -; V gene: TRBV14; CDR3 DNA: TGTGCCAGCAGCCAACTACAGGGGTTAGGGGAGCTGTTTTTT; CDR3 protein: CASSQLQGLGELFF
J gene: TRBJ1-1; D gene: -; clone size: -; V gene: TRBV5-1; CDR3 DNA: TGCGCCAGCAGCTTGATTCCGGGAGTCAAATTCAACACTGAAGCTTTCTTT; CDR3 protein: CASSLIPGVKFNTEAFF